The 21 T cell receptor beta chains in this list originate from one sample, sequenced in a study of CD8 T cells in ankylosing spondylitis. TCRdb recomputed calls from the 5' RACE reads with MiXCR, one row per CDR3 protein. There are 200,000 to 250,000 distinct CDR3 sequences in the sample; roughly 10% occur only once, and under 7% lies in the top ten. The sample taken for sequencing was blood, either unsorted or a sorted T cell fraction (not recorded which). The receptors come from a male donor with ankylosing spondylitis or in good health (not recorded which).

The chain has TRBV7-7 and TRBJ2-5, with a tentative D call TRBD1 (6 bases). V shed 1 base and J shed 1 base, with 16 bases lying between them. The CDR3 runs to 17 residues. Germline V CDR1 and CDR2: SSHAT, FNYEAQ (reference sequence). CDR3 nucleotide sequence: TGTGCCAGCAGCTTAGGGGTAGGACAGACTCTCCAAGAGACCCAGTACTTC. Protein: CASSLGVGQTLQETQYF.

The chain recombines TRBV6-1 with TRBJ2-7; 8 bases align to TRBD2. V was clipped by 3 bases and J by 2 bases; unmatched bases: 6. The CDR3 is made up of 15 amino acids. Germline CDR1 and CDR2: MNHNS and SASEGT. For the CDR3, the DNA is TGTGCCAGCAGTGACCCACTAGCGGTTACCTACGAGCAGTACTTC. This gives the protein CASSDPLAVTYEQYF.

In its sample, this clonotype was seen many times. The chain combines TRBV5-1 with TRBJ2-1; D is undetermined. Germline CDR1 SGHRS, CDR2 YFSETQ. The CDR3 loop spans 14 amino acids. V dropped 4 bases and J dropped 8 bases, with 16 bases sitting between them. The chain's CDR3 is CASSPTSSHYEQFF. The CDR3 DNA follows: TGCGCCAGCAGCCCCACGTCGAGCCACTATGAGCAGTTCTTC.

The rearrangement links TRBV7-9 to TRBJ2-2; D is uncertain. The germline V gene encodes CDR1 SEHNR and CDR2 FQNEAQ (reference sequence). The V end was cut by 3 bases, the J end by 7 bases, with 6 bases between. The CDR3 runs to 12 residues. This chain's CDR3 is CASSFQSGELFF. Here the CDR3 DNA reads TGTGCCAGCAGCTTCCAAAGCGGGGAGCTGTTTTTT.

V gene TRBV5-1 combines with J gene TRBJ2-1, with 9 bases that match TRBD2. V lost 4 bases to trimming and J lost 6 bases; unmatched junction nucleotides: 5. Per the germline V gene, CDR1 is SGHRS and CDR2 is YFSETQ. This CDR3 is built from 14 residues. The CDR3 nucleotides are TGCGCCAGCAGCGCTTTGCGGGGGGGCAATGAGCAGTTCTTC. This codes for CASSALRGGNEQFF.

The V and J genes are TRBV7-9 and TRBJ2-7; TRBD1 aligns across 7 bases. CDR3 length: 15 amino acids. CDR1 is SEHNR and CDR2 is FQNEAQ in the germline V gene (reference sequence). V gave up 4 bases and J gave up 0 bases; unmatched junction bases: 6. CDR3 DNA sequence: TGTGCCAGCAGCTCTGCCGGGACAGTCTCCTACGAGCAGTACTTC. Amino acids: CASSSAGTVSYEQYF.

V gene TRBV20-1 combines with J gene TRBJ2-5, with 11 bases fitting TRBD2. Per the germline V gene, CDR1 is DFQATT and CDR2 is SNEGSKA (reference sequence). Trimming took 2 bases from V and 9 from J; bases not matched to a gene: 11. The CDR3 has 15 amino acids. CDR3 loop: CSARPIAGGPVSQYF. The DNA for the CDR3 is TGCAGTGCTAGACCCATAGCGGGAGGGCCAGTATCCCAGTACTTC.

The chain is built from TRBV12-3 or TRBV12-4 and TRBJ1-3; D gene uncertain. Trimming took 1 base from V and 4 from J, leaving 11 bases between them. The CDR3 covers 15 residues. The CDR3 protein is CASSLVSGAGNTIYF. In DNA, the CDR3 is TGTGCCAGCAGTTTAGTTTCGGGAGCAGGAAACACCATATATTTT.

The chain is built from TRBV30 and TRBJ2-7; 8 bases agree with TRBD1. Germline values: CDR1 GTSNPN, CDR2 SVGIG (reference sequence). Trimming cost V 5 bases and J 0 bases; bases outside gene matches: 6. The CDR3 totals 14 residues. CDR3 coding DNA: TGTGCCTGGGAGACAGGGGACAGCTCCTACGAGCAGTACTTC. Translated: CAWETGDSSYEQYF.

This clonotype was recorded a few times. The chain combines TRBV28 with TRBJ2-7; D gene ambiguous. The CDR3 has 13 residues. CDR1 is MDHEN and CDR2 is SYDVKM in the germline V gene. V lost 6 bases and J lost 1, with 10 bases in between. CDR3 sequence: CASSTRASYEQYF. DNA for the CDR3: TGTGCCAGCAGCACCCGGGCTTCCTACGAGCAGTACTTC.

This clonotype has a count of ten or more. V gene TRBV20-1 combines with J gene TRBJ2-7; D not resolved. Germline V CDR1 and CDR2: DFQATT, SNEGSKA (reference sequence). Trimming left V 5 bases short and J 3 bases short, with 17 bases between. The CDR3 extends over 14 amino acids. The CDR3 coding sequence is TGCAGTGCTCGAAACCCCAGAGAACTCTACGAGCAGTACTTC. Translating it yields CSARNPRELYEQYF.

CDR3 DNA: TGCAGTGCTCAGGACAGGGGGCAAGAGACCCAGTACTTC. Amino acids: CSAQDRGQETQYF. The chain combines TRBV20-1 with TRBJ2-5, with TRBD1 identical over 10 bases. The CDR3 spans 13 residues. V gave up 5 bases and J gave up 2 bases; unmatched junction bases: 2. Germline CDR1 is DFQATT and CDR2 is SNEGSKA (reference sequence).

This clonotype was detected ten times or more. This chain joins TRBV5-1 and TRBJ2-7, with unresolved D. The CDR3 spans 13 residues. Trimming cost V 2 bases and J 4 bases, with 10 bases left between them. Germline V gene data show CDR1 as SGHRS and CDR2 as YFSETQ. CDR3 residues: CASSFPGGYEQYF. In DNA form, the CDR3 reads TGCGCCAGCAGCTTCCCGGGCGGTTACGAGCAGTACTTC.

This clonotype was found many times. The rearrangement uses TRBV20-1 and TRBJ2-7, with 7 bases identical to TRBD1. The V and J ends lost 0 bases and 2 bases, in that order; junction bases with no gene match: 16. The germline gives CDR1 DFQATT, CDR2 SNEGSKA (reference sequence). The CDR3 consists of 18 residues. The CDR3 region has the DNA TGCAGTGCTAGAGATTCCGACCTCCGACAGGGCCGGCCCTACGAGCAGTACTTC. The encoded protein is CSARDSDLRQGRPYEQYF.

This clonotype was observed at least ten times. The genes are TRBV20-1 and TRBJ2-5; D gene ambiguous. The CDR3 extends over 14 amino acids. V was trimmed by 0 bases and J by 3 bases, leaving 11 bases between them. Germline V gene data show CDR1 as DFQATT and CDR2 as SNEGSKA (reference sequence). The CDR3 sequence is CSARDFLGKETQYF. The CDR3 coding sequence is TGCAGTGCTAGAGATTTTCTGGGGAAAGAGACCCAGTACTTC.

This clonotype was seen a few times. V usage is TRBV12-3 or TRBV12-4 and J usage is TRBJ2-1; D remains unclear. V lost 7 bases to trimming and J lost 3 bases, with 4 bases between them. This CDR3 spans 11 amino acids. CDR3 nucleotide sequence: TGTGCCAGCAAGGACTACAATGAGCAGTTCTTC. Amino acid sequence: CASKDYNEQFF.

J is TRBJ1-4 and V is TRBV12-3 or TRBV12-4; 7 nucleotides align to TRBD1. Germline trimming cut 5 bases from V and 4 bases from J; bases unmatched to any gene: 7. CDR3 size: 15 residues. CDR3 region: CASSPAGTDNEKLFF. For the CDR3, the DNA is TGTGCCAGCAGTCCGGCCGGGACAGATAATGAAAAACTGTTTTTT.

There are a few counts of this clonotype. The CDR3 DNA is TGTGCCAGCAGTCTTAGGGGACTAGCGGCGAACACCGGGGAGCTGTTTTTT. It is translated as CASSLRGLAANTGELFF. This chain links TRBV2 with TRBJ2-2; 11 bases match TRBD2. V was pared by 5 bases and J by 0 bases, with 5 bases of the junction left unmatched. There are 17 residues in the CDR3. Germline V CDR1 and CDR2: SNHLY, FYNNEI.

This clonotype was found many times. The rearrangement joins TRBV28 to TRBJ2-7, with a possible D match to TRBD1 (6 bases). The CDR3 totals 14 residues. Germline values: CDR1 MDHEN, CDR2 SYDVKM. With 3 bases removed from V and 3 bases from J, the gap between germline ends came to 12 bases. The CDR3 nucleotides are TGTGCCAGCAGTTTGGTACAGGGTTACTACGAGCAGTACTTC. The encoded protein is CASSLVQGYYEQYF.

This clonotype showed up just a few times. An end of the junction does not agree with germline; a read error may underlie this. In DNA form, the CDR3 reads TGTGCCAGCAGCCCACGCGCGACTAGCGGGGCTTCTTTT. Translated: CASSPRATSGASF. The rearrangement links TRBV3-1 to TRBJ2-3; 11 nucleotides agree with TRBD2. The CDR3 loop spans 13 amino acids. Germline V gene sequence: CDR1 LGHDT, CDR2 YNNKEL (reference sequence).

This clonotype has at least ten counts. This chain connects TRBV12-3 or TRBV12-4 to TRBJ1-2; tentative D call: TRBD1 (5 bases). The CDR3 is 16 amino acids. V shed 8 bases and J shed 2 bases, with 21 bases lying between them. CDR3 bases: TGTGCCAGCTCCCTCGGGACGGGGTCGGTGAACTATGGCTACACCTTC. Its translation is CASSLGTGSVNYGYTF.